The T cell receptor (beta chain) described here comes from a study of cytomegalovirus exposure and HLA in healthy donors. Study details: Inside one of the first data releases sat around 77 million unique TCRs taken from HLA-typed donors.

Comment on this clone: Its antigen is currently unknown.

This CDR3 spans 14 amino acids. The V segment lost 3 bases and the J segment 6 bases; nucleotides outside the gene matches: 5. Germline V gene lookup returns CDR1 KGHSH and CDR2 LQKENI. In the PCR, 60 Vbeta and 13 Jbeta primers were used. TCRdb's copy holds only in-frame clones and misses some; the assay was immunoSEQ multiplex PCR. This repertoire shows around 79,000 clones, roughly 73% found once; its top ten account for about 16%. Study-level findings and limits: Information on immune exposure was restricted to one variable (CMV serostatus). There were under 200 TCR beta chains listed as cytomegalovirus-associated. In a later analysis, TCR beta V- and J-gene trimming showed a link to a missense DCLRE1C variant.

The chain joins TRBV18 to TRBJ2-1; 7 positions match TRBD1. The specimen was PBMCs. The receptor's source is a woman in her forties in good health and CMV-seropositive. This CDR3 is CASSPQTGFNEQFF. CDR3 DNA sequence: TGTGCCAGCTCACCCCAGACAGGGTTCAATGAGCAGTTCTTC.